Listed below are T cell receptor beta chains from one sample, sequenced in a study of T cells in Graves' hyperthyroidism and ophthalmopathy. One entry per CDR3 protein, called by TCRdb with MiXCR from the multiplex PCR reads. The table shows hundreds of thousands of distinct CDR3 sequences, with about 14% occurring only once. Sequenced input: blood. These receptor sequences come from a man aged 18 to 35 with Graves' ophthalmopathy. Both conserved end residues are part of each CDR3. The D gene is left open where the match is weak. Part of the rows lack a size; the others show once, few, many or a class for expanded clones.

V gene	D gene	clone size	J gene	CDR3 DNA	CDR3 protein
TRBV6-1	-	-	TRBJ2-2	TGTGCCAGCAGGCCGACAGCCCCCGCCGCCGGGGAGCTGTTTTTT	CASRPTAPAAGELFF
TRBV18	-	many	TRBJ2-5	TGTGCCAGCTCAAACGGCCAAGAGACCCAGTACTTC	CASSNGQETQYF
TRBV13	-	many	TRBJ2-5	TGTGCCAGCAGGCCGGAGGGCCTAGAGACCCAGTACTTC	CASRPEGLETQYF
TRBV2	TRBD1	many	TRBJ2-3	TGTGCCAGCAGTGAAGTTGGGACAGCCGACACAGATACGCAGTATTTT	CASSEVGTADTDTQYF
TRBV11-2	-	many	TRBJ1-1	TGTGCCAGCAGCTCCCCGTGGTTTGAAGGGGTGAACACTGAAGCTTTCTTT	CASSSPWFEGVNTEAFF
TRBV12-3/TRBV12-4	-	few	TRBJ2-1	TGTGCCACTACGGAATATACGACCTACAATGAGCAGTTCTTC	CATTEYTTYNEQFF
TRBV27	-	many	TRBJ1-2	TGTGCCAGCAGTCCGGCCGGGACATTCTCCGGCTACACCTTC	CASSPAGTFSGYTF
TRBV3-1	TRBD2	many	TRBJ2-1	TGTGCCAGCAGCCAAAATCCCCGGGGGGGTTACAATGAGCAGTTCTTC	CASSQNPRGGYNEQFF
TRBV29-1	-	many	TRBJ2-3	TGCAGCGTTGACGGCTTGCCCACAGATACGCAGTATTTT	CSVDGLPTDTQYF
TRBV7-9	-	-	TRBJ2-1	TGTGCCAGCAGCAAACCGGCCGGGGCCTACAATGAGCAGTTCTTC	CASSKPAGAYNEQFF
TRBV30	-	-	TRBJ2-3	TGTGCCTGGGGTGTGTGGATACTCTCCACCTCAGATACGCAGTATTTT	CAWGVWILSTSDTQYF
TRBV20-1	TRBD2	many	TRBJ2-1	TGCAGTGCTATTAGCGGGAGCTCCTACAATGAGCAGTTCTTC	CSAISGSSYNEQFF
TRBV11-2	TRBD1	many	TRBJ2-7	TGTGCCAGCAGCTTAGCCCCCGGGACAGGAAGCTCCTACGAGCAGTACTTC	CASSLAPGTGSSYEQYF
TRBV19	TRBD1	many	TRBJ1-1	TGTGCCAGTAGTATGGGACAGGCGAACACTGAAGCTTTCTTT	CASSMGQANTEAFF
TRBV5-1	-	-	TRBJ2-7	TGCGCCAGCAGCTTGGCCCTAAACCCCGACGGACACTACTACGAGCAGTACTTC	CASSLALNPDGHYYEQYF
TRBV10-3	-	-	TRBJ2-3	TGTGCCATCAGGGACTCCCGGGATATCATCTTACTAGGGACAGATACGCAGTATTTT	CAIRDSRDIILLGTDTQYF